This T cell receptor beta chain was obtained from a study of T-cell memory formation after mild COVID-19. General study results and limits: CD4+ clones that contracted lay mainly in CM and EM; CD8+ ones lay in EMRA. Cross-reactive memory appears to have joined, as suggested by some responding clones showing up in pre-infection memory.

This clonotype was recorded at least ten times. The antigen remains undetermined. CDR1 LGHNA and CDR2 YSLEER come from the germline V gene. CDR3 length: 16 residues. With 0 bases clipped from V and 1 base from J, the junction kept 0 bases outside the gene matches. MiXCR was run by TCRdb on the 5' RACE reads, yielding one entry per CDR3 protein. The sample has 350,000 or so distinct CDR3 sequences, around a fifth seen once; the top ten hold approximately 12%. The chain carries TRBV4-3 and TRBJ2-3; 11 bases align to TRBD2. The source of this sequence is an adult woman who had mild COVID-19 (a few samples of this study predate the infection). Cell type and time point are not known. The sequenced material came from PBMCs or a T cell subset sorted from them (not recorded which). CDR3: CASSQELAGGTDTQYF. The CDR3 DNA follows: TGCGCCAGCAGCCAAGAACTAGCGGGAGGCACAGATACGCAGTATTTT.